The rows below give T cell receptor beta chains drawn from one sample of a study of blood T cells in healthy people across ages. Via MiXCR, TCRdb re-called the 5' RACE reads, giving one row per CDR3 protein. The data hold 710,000 or so distinct CDR3 sequences, with 22% observed a single time. Sequenced material: blood. All receptors derive from a man between 65 and 80 years old in good health. CDR3s include the opening cysteine and the closing phenylalanine or tryptophan. Each record gives: clone size, J gene, D gene, V gene, CDR3 protein, CDR3 DNA. The D gene is left open where the match is weak. Some rows have no size entry. The others give once, few or many, or a class for an expanded clone.

size: -; J: TRBJ2-5; D: -; V: TRBV6-1; CDR3: CASRKGPRDYQETQYF; DNA: TGTGCCAGCAGGAAGGGGCCTCGGGACTACCAAGAGACCCAGTACTTC
size: few; J: TRBJ2-7; D: -; V: TRBV7-8; CDR3: CASSLASEYYEQYF; DNA: TGTGCCAGCAGCTTAGCATCGGAATACTACGAGCAGTACTTC
size: few; J: TRBJ1-6; D: -; V: TRBV7-2; CDR3: CASSTGPGLNSPLHF; DNA: TGTGCCAGCAGCACCGGTCCTGGGCTTAATTCACCCCTCCACTTT
size: few; J: TRBJ1-1; D: TRBD1; V: TRBV20-1; CDR3: CSARTDRARTEAFF; DNA: TGCAGTGCTAGGACCGACAGGGCGAGGACTGAAGCTTTCTTT
size: -; J: TRBJ2-7; D: -; V: TRBV29-1; CDR3: CSAESGGYEQYF; DNA: TGCAGCGCAGAATCAGGGGGGTACGAGCAGTACTTC
size: -; J: TRBJ2-1; D: TRBD2; V: TRBV7-7; CDR3: CASSLNSGGNEQFF; DNA: TGTGCCAGCAGCTTAAATAGCGGGGGGAATGAGCAGTTCTTC
size: -; J: TRBJ1-4; D: -; V: TRBV30; CDR3: CAWSFSEKLFF; DNA: TGTGCCTGGAGTTTTTCTGAAAAACTGTTTTTT
size: -; J: TRBJ1-1; D: TRBD1; V: TRBV18; CDR3: CASSTDRDFTEAFF; DNA: TGTGCCAGCTCCACGGACAGGGATTTCACTGAAGCTTTCTTT
size: many; J: TRBJ2-1; D: -; V: TRBV14; CDR3: CASSQDSHPYSYNEQFF; DNA: TGTGCCAGCAGCCAAGATTCACACCCCTACTCCTACAATGAGCAGTTCTTC
size: few; J: TRBJ2-3; D: -; V: TRBV6-4; CDR3: CASSGSGAGTDTQYF; DNA: TGTGCCAGCAGTGGGAGCGGCGCCGGCACAGATACGCAGTATTTT
size: few; J: TRBJ1-2; D: -; V: TRBV25-1; CDR3: CASRRLRGSLCGYTF; DNA: TGTGCCAGCAGACGACTGAGGGGCAGTTTGTGTGGCTACACCTTC
size: few; J: TRBJ2-1; D: -; V: TRBV7-2; CDR3: CASSRTGDWLSYNEQFF; DNA: TGTGCCAGCAGCCGAACAGGGGACTGGCTGTCCTACAATGAGCAGTTCTTC
size: few; J: TRBJ2-1; D: -; V: TRBV4-1; CDR3: CASSHHSLPDREQFF; DNA: TGCGCCAGCAGCCATCATTCGCTCCCTGACCGGGAGCAGTTCTTC
size: -; J: TRBJ2-3; D: TRBD2; V: TRBV7-2; CDR3: CASSLPGGETDTQYF; DNA: TGTGCCAGCAGCTTACCGGGAGGGGAGACAGATACGCAGTATTTT
size: -; J: TRBJ1-2; D: TRBD1; V: TRBV29-1; CDR3: CSVEVGDSHGYTF; DNA: TGCAGCGTTGAAGTAGGGGACAGCCATGGCTACACCTTC
size: few; J: TRBJ2-3; D: -; V: TRBV12-3/TRBV12-4; CDR3: CASTLDQLRTDTQYF; DNA: TGTGCCAGCACCCTCGACCAACTCCGCACAGATACGCAGTATTTT
size: few; J: TRBJ1-1; D: -; V: TRBV12-3/TRBV12-4; CDR3: CASSPYRETKAFF; DNA: TGTGCCAGCAGCCCGTACAGGGAAACCAAAGCTTTCTTT
size: -; J: TRBJ1-1; D: -; V: TRBV2; CDR3: CASRNLRGVF; DNA: TGTGCCAGCAGAAATCTCAGGGGAGTCTTT
size: -; J: TRBJ1-1; D: -; V: TRBV6-2/TRBV6-3; CDR3: CASSLRDTNTEAFF; DNA: TGTGCCAGCAGCCTCAGGGATACGAACACTGAAGCTTTCTTT
size: many; J: TRBJ2-1; D: -; V: TRBV7-9; CDR3: CASSLGAGVTYNEQFF; DNA: TGTGCCAGCAGCTTGGGCGCCGGGGTGACCTACAATGAGCAGTTCTTC
size: -; J: TRBJ2-1; D: TRBD2; V: TRBV6-2/TRBV6-3; CDR3: CASSLAGVDNEQFF; DNA: TGTGCCAGCAGCCTAGCGGGAGTCGACAATGAGCAGTTCTTC
size: few; J: TRBJ1-1; D: -; V: TRBV6-5; CDR3: CASSYSAGTRNTEAFF; DNA: TGTGCCAGCAGTTACTCGGCCGGGACACGGAACACTGAAGCTTTCTTT
size: -; J: TRBJ2-3; D: -; V: TRBV6-5; CDR3: CASRPVTATDTQYF; DNA: TGTGCCAGCAGGCCAGTTACAGCTACAGATACGCAGTATTTT
size: few; J: TRBJ2-7; D: TRBD1; V: TRBV10-2; CDR3: CASSLRTGVEEQYF; DNA: TGCGCCAGCAGTCTCAGGACAGGGGTGGAGGAGCAGTACTTC
size: -; J: TRBJ2-2; D: TRBD2; V: TRBV27; CDR3: CASSSQVGRLAGAGELFF; DNA: TGTGCCAGCAGTTCACAAGTCGGGAGACTAGCGGGGGCTGGGGAGCTGTTTTTT
size: -; J: TRBJ2-7; D: -; V: TRBV11-2; CDR3: CVSSLGGALSSYEQYF; DNA: TGTGTCAGCAGCTTAGGCGGGGCTCTAAGCTCCTACGAGCAGTACTTC
size: -; J: TRBJ2-5; D: -; V: TRBV4-2; CDR3: CASSQQGRGEETQYF; DNA: TGTGCCAGCAGCCAGCAGGGGAGGGGTGAAGAGACCCAGTACTTC
size: -; J: TRBJ2-3; D: -; V: TRBV30; CDR3: CAWSRHSTDTQYF; DNA: TGTGCCTGGAGCCGACATAGCACAGATACGCAGTATTTT
size: many; J: TRBJ2-1; D: TRBD2; V: TRBV4-1; CDR3: CASSQDVSARSGDEQFF; DNA: TGCGCCAGCAGCCAAGATGTTAGCGCCCGCAGCGGGGATGAGCAGTTCTTC
size: -; J: TRBJ2-5; D: TRBD1; V: TRBV7-9; CDR3: CASSHRQGNLQETQYF; DNA: TGTGCCAGCAGCCACCGACAGGGTAACCTTCAAGAGACCCAGTACTTC
size: once; J: TRBJ2-7; D: -; V: TRBV20-1; CDR3: CSAKTEIVYEQYF; DNA: TGCAGTGCAAAGACAGAGATCGTCTACGAGCAGTACTTC
size: -; J: TRBJ2-6; D: -; V: TRBV20-1; CDR3: CSARDQGVGANVLTF; DNA: TGCAGTGCTAGAGATCAAGGGGTTGGGGCTAACGTCCTGACTTTC
size: -; J: TRBJ2-5; D: -; V: TRBV27; CDR3: CASSENPAGQETQYF; DNA: TGTGCCAGCAGTGAAAACCCGGCCGGCCAAGAGACCCAGTACTTC
size: -; J: TRBJ2-1; D: -; V: TRBV6-2/TRBV6-3; CDR3: CASSYVDNEQFF; DNA: TGTGCCAGCAGTTATGTCGACAATGAGCAGTTCTTC
size: few; J: TRBJ1-4; D: -; V: TRBV29-1; CDR3: CSVAVQITTNEKLFF; DNA: TGCAGCGTTGCGGTCCAGATAACAACTAATGAAAAACTGTTTTTT
size: -; J: TRBJ2-7; D: -; V: TRBV29-1; CDR3: CSAWVSYEQYF; DNA: TGCAGCGCCTGGGTCTCCTACGAGCAGTACTTC
size: few; J: TRBJ2-1; D: -; V: TRBV7-2; CDR3: CASSLNGFGEQFF; DNA: TGTGCCAGCAGCTTAAACGGGTTCGGGGAGCAGTTCTTC
size: -; J: TRBJ1-4; D: -; V: TRBV20-1; CDR3: CSARLATNEKLFF; DNA: TGCAGTGCTAGACTCGCAACTAATGAAAAACTGTTTTTT
size: -; J: TRBJ2-5; D: TRBD2; V: TRBV6-1; CDR3: CASGRAGGRRQETQYF; DNA: TGTGCCAGCGGTCGAGCGGGAGGGCGACGTCAAGAGACCCAGTACTTC
size: -; J: TRBJ2-2; D: TRBD1; V: TRBV6-5; CDR3: CASSPRAGGTGELFF; DNA: TGTGCCAGCAGCCCCAGGGCAGGGGGAACCGGGGAGCTGTTTTTT
size: -; J: TRBJ2-3; D: TRBD2; V: TRBV12-3/TRBV12-4; CDR3: CASSDAQGLGATDTQYF; DNA: TGTGCCAGCAGTGACGCCCAGGGACTAGGGGCCACAGATACGCAGTATTTT
size: -; J: TRBJ2-1; D: -; V: TRBV6-5; CDR3: CAGSYSSRGTAYNEQFF; DNA: TGTGCCGGCAGTTACTCGAGTCGGGGGACCGCCTACAATGAGCAGTTCTTC
size: few; J: TRBJ2-1; D: -; V: TRBV15; CDR3: CATSRSPPALSYNEQFF; DNA: TGTGCCACCAGCAGGTCCCCTCCCGCCCTCTCCTACAATGAGCAGTTCTTC
size: -; J: TRBJ1-4; D: -; V: TRBV5-1; CDR3: CASSAQAPTNEKLFF; DNA: TGCGCCAGCAGCGCCCAGGCCCCAACTAATGAAAAACTGTTTTTT
size: few; J: TRBJ2-3; D: TRBD1; V: TRBV18; CDR3: CASSPRTGAMDTQYF; DNA: TGTGCCAGCTCACCCCGGACAGGGGCCATGGATACGCAGTATTTT
size: -; J: TRBJ2-7; D: -; V: TRBV5-1; CDR3: CASSGELGFEQYF; DNA: TGCGCCAGCAGCGGTGAGCTCGGGTTCGAGCAGTACTTC
size: few; J: TRBJ2-1; D: -; V: TRBV3-1; CDR3: CASSQEVAVAYNEQFF; DNA: TGTGCCAGCAGCCAAGAGGTAGCGGTGGCCTACAATGAGCAGTTCTTC
size: many; J: TRBJ2-1; D: -; V: TRBV6-1; CDR3: CASSENMDNEQFF; DNA: TGTGCCAGCAGTGAAAACATGGACAATGAGCAGTTCTTC
size: few; J: TRBJ1-5; D: -; V: TRBV7-6; CDR3: CATDFQPQHF; DNA: TGTGCCACCGACTTTCAGCCCCAGCATTTT